The rows below give T cell receptor beta chains drawn from one sample of a study of regulatory T cells in long-lasting Graves disease. One entry per CDR3 protein results from TCRdb running MiXCR on the multiplex PCR reads. The sample gives approximately 230,000 distinct CDR3 sequences, about 17% of which show up once; around 21% is in the top ten. Here the sequenced sample was peripheral blood mononuclear cells (PBMCs), taken at new diagnosis, from a patient treated with antithyroid drugs. The source of these receptors is a female donor with Graves disease. CDR3s include the opening cysteine and the closing phenylalanine or tryptophan. D genes are given only for firm matches. Not all rows give a size; the values are once, few, many and, for expanded clones, a class.

d_call: -; j_call: TRBJ2-3; clone_size: -; v_call: TRBV5-1; cdr3_nt: TGCGCCAGCAGCTCGGACGGGGGAGAACCTAGAGATACGCAGTATTTT; cdr3_aa: CASSSDGGEPRDTQYF
d_call: TRBD2; j_call: TRBJ2-7; clone_size: many; v_call: TRBV28; cdr3_nt: TGTGCCAGCAGCCTAGGGACTAGCGTACCCTACGAGCAGTACTTC; cdr3_aa: CASSLGTSVPYEQYF
d_call: TRBD2; j_call: TRBJ2-1; clone_size: many; v_call: TRBV11-3; cdr3_nt: TGTGCCAGCAGCTTGACTAGCGGGAACTCCTACAATGAGCAGTTCTTC; cdr3_aa: CASSLTSGNSYNEQFF
d_call: TRBD2; j_call: TRBJ2-1; clone_size: many; v_call: TRBV3-1; cdr3_nt: TGTGCCAGCAGCCAATGGACTAGCGGATACGAGCAGTTCTTC; cdr3_aa: CASSQWTSGYEQFF
d_call: -; j_call: TRBJ1-1; clone_size: many; v_call: TRBV10-3; cdr3_nt: TGTGCCATCAGTGAGTCGTTGGACGACGACACTGAAGCTTTCTTT; cdr3_aa: CAISESLDDDTEAFF
d_call: -; j_call: TRBJ2-7; clone_size: -; v_call: TRBV15; cdr3_nt: TGTGCCACCAGCAGAGATGTGGACGACTCCTACGAGCAGTACTTC; cdr3_aa: CATSRDVDDSYEQYF
d_call: -; j_call: TRBJ1-2; clone_size: many; v_call: TRBV7-9; cdr3_nt: TGTGCCAGCAGCTTAGTATATCGTGGACGGGTTTATGGCTACACCTTC; cdr3_aa: CASSLVYRGRVYGYTF
d_call: TRBD2; j_call: TRBJ2-1; clone_size: many; v_call: TRBV12-3/TRBV12-4; cdr3_nt: TGTGCCAGCAGTATTACCGCGGGAGAGCTTGAGCAGTTCTTC; cdr3_aa: CASSITAGELEQFF
d_call: TRBD2; j_call: TRBJ2-7; clone_size: once; v_call: TRBV9; cdr3_nt: TGTGCCAGCAGCGTAGAGGGGACTAGCGGGAGGTCTAAAGGGCAGAACTTC; cdr3_aa: CASSVEGTSGRSKGQNF
d_call: -; j_call: TRBJ1-4; clone_size: -; v_call: TRBV15; cdr3_nt: TGTGCCACCAGCGGGTACGTTAATGAAAAACTGTTTTTT; cdr3_aa: CATSGYVNEKLFF
d_call: -; j_call: TRBJ2-3; clone_size: many; v_call: TRBV7-9; cdr3_nt: TGTGCCAGCAGCTTAGTGGGTCTCACGCAGTATTTT; cdr3_aa: CASSLVGLTQYF
d_call: TRBD1; j_call: TRBJ2-3; clone_size: many; v_call: TRBV29-1; cdr3_nt: TGCAGCGTTCGGGGGAGACAGGGGTCAGGTACGCAGTATTTT; cdr3_aa: CSVRGRQGSGTQYF
d_call: -; j_call: TRBJ2-1; clone_size: many; v_call: TRBV20-1; cdr3_nt: TGCAGTGCCTCTAGGACGGCTTCCTACAATGAGCAGTTCTTC; cdr3_aa: CSASRTASYNEQFF
d_call: -; j_call: TRBJ1-3; clone_size: many; v_call: TRBV7-2; cdr3_nt: TGTGCCAGCAGCTTAGGGGTCGGGAACACCATATATTTT; cdr3_aa: CASSLGVGNTIYF
d_call: -; j_call: TRBJ1-1; clone_size: -; v_call: TRBV24-1; cdr3_nt: TGTGCCACCAGAAACAGCATGAGCGCTGAAGCTTTCTTT; cdr3_aa: CATRNSMSAEAFF
d_call: TRBD2; j_call: TRBJ2-1; clone_size: many; v_call: TRBV6-1; cdr3_nt: TGTGCCAGCAGTGAAAGGTGGGCTAGCGGGAGCTCCTACAATGAGCAGTTCTTC; cdr3_aa: CASSERWASGSSYNEQFF
d_call: -; j_call: TRBJ2-1; clone_size: many; v_call: TRBV9; cdr3_nt: TGTGCCAGCAGCCCCGGCCCAGGGGAGCAGTTCTTC; cdr3_aa: CASSPGPGEQFF
d_call: -; j_call: TRBJ2-3; clone_size: few; v_call: TRBV24-1; cdr3_nt: TGTGCCACCACTGAGGGGCGGGGCACAGATACGCAGTATTTT; cdr3_aa: CATTEGRGTDTQYF
d_call: -; j_call: TRBJ2-6; clone_size: many; v_call: TRBV12-3/TRBV12-4; cdr3_nt: TGTGCCAGCAGGGGCTCCTCTGGGGCCAACGTCCTGACTTTC; cdr3_aa: CASRGSSGANVLTF
d_call: TRBD1; j_call: TRBJ2-7; clone_size: many; v_call: TRBV12-3/TRBV12-4; cdr3_nt: TGTGCCAGCAGCATAGGGACAGGGGGGGCCGAGCAGTACTTC; cdr3_aa: CASSIGTGGAEQYF
d_call: -; j_call: TRBJ1-2; clone_size: many; v_call: TRBV7-2; cdr3_nt: TGTGCCAGCAGCTTAGAGTTCCTAATCGGGGGCTACACCTTC; cdr3_aa: CASSLEFLIGGYTF
d_call: -; j_call: TRBJ2-3; clone_size: many; v_call: TRBV5-8; cdr3_nt: TGTGCCAGCAGCTTTATGGGCACGCAGTATTTT; cdr3_aa: CASSFMGTQYF
d_call: -; j_call: TRBJ1-1; clone_size: many; v_call: TRBV9; cdr3_nt: TGTGCCAGCAGCATGAGGGTGAACACTGAAGCTTTCTTT; cdr3_aa: CASSMRVNTEAFF
d_call: TRBD2; j_call: TRBJ2-3; clone_size: -; v_call: TRBV19; cdr3_nt: TGTGCCAGTAGTATCCGGGAGCGGGATATAGATACGCAGTATTTT; cdr3_aa: CASSIRERDIDTQYF
d_call: -; j_call: TRBJ2-4; clone_size: -; v_call: TRBV6-2/TRBV6-3; cdr3_nt: TGTGCCAGCAGTTCCTTGGGGGATATTCAGTACTTC; cdr3_aa: CASSSLGDIQYF
d_call: TRBD2; j_call: TRBJ2-3; clone_size: many; v_call: TRBV6-5; cdr3_nt: TGTGCCAGCAGTTACGTGGGAGGGCTCCCAGATACGCAGTATTTT; cdr3_aa: CASSYVGGLPDTQYF
d_call: -; j_call: TRBJ1-2; clone_size: many; v_call: TRBV18; cdr3_nt: TGTGCCAGCTCACCATTACCGGAATCATACTATGGCTACACCTTC; cdr3_aa: CASSPLPESYYGYTF
d_call: -; j_call: TRBJ1-5; clone_size: -; v_call: TRBV30; cdr3_nt: TGTGCCTGGAGTGGGGTGGGCAATCAGCCCCAGCATTTT; cdr3_aa: CAWSGVGNQPQHF
d_call: TRBD2; j_call: TRBJ2-1; clone_size: many; v_call: TRBV30; cdr3_nt: TGTGCCTGGAGTGGGAGTACTAGCGGAAACAATGAGCAGTTCTTC; cdr3_aa: CAWSGSTSGNNEQFF
d_call: -; j_call: TRBJ2-1; clone_size: few; v_call: TRBV6-2/TRBV6-3; cdr3_nt: TGTGCCAGCAGTACCGCTGGACATGAGCAGTTCTTC; cdr3_aa: CASSTAGHEQFF
d_call: -; j_call: TRBJ2-7; clone_size: -; v_call: TRBV19; cdr3_nt: TGTGCCAGTAGTTCGACGACTCCAGCCTACGAGCAGTACTTC; cdr3_aa: CASSSTTPAYEQYF
d_call: -; j_call: TRBJ2-1; clone_size: few; v_call: TRBV9; cdr3_nt: TGTGCCAGCAGCGTCAGTGAGCAGTTCTTC; cdr3_aa: CASSVSEQFF
d_call: -; j_call: TRBJ2-7; clone_size: many; v_call: TRBV11-2; cdr3_nt: TGTGCCAGCAGTCGTGAGGGGGGCAGCTCCTACGAGCAGTACTTC; cdr3_aa: CASSREGGSSYEQYF
d_call: -; j_call: TRBJ1-1; clone_size: many; v_call: TRBV7-2; cdr3_nt: TGTGCCAGCAGCCGTAGGCTGAACACTGAAGCTTTCTTT; cdr3_aa: CASSRRLNTEAFF
d_call: TRBD1; j_call: TRBJ1-6; clone_size: -; v_call: TRBV12-3/TRBV12-4; cdr3_nt: TGTGCCAGCAGCTCAAAGGGGACAGGGGGCTACTATAATTCACCCCTCCACTTT; cdr3_aa: CASSSKGTGGYYNSPLHF
d_call: -; j_call: TRBJ1-1; clone_size: many; v_call: TRBV18; cdr3_nt: TGTGCCAGCTCACCGATACAGGGAACGGGGACTGAAGCTTTCTTT; cdr3_aa: CASSPIQGTGTEAFF
d_call: -; j_call: TRBJ2-1; clone_size: many; v_call: TRBV11-2; cdr3_nt: TGTGCCAGCAGCTTAGGTCGTGGCAGGCGCTCCTACAATGAGCAGTTCTTC; cdr3_aa: CASSLGRGRRSYNEQFF
d_call: -; j_call: TRBJ1-4; clone_size: -; v_call: TRBV24-1; cdr3_nt: TGTGCCACCAGTGACTCCAGACAGTCAACTAATGAAAAACTGTTTTTT; cdr3_aa: CATSDSRQSTNEKLFF
d_call: -; j_call: TRBJ2-2; clone_size: -; v_call: TRBV30; cdr3_nt: TGTGCCTGGAAGGCTGACACCAACACCGGGGAGCTGTTTTTT; cdr3_aa: CAWKADTNTGELFF
d_call: -; j_call: TRBJ1-5; clone_size: few; v_call: TRBV6-9; cdr3_nt: TGTGCCAGCAGTTACAATAGCAATCAGCCCCAGCATTTT; cdr3_aa: CASSYNSNQPQHF
d_call: TRBD2; j_call: TRBJ2-7; clone_size: once; v_call: TRBV9; cdr3_nt: TGTGCCAGCAGCGTAGAGGGGACTAGCGGGAGGGCCTTATACGAGCAGTACTTC; cdr3_aa: CASSVEGTSGRALYEQYF
d_call: TRBD1; j_call: TRBJ1-1; clone_size: few; v_call: TRBV20-1; cdr3_nt: TGCAGTGCTGCGGGACAGGGGGCCAGTAGAGGCACTGAAGCTTTCTTT; cdr3_aa: CSAAGQGASRGTEAFF
d_call: -; j_call: TRBJ1-2; clone_size: -; v_call: TRBV15; cdr3_nt: TGTGCCACCAGCAGCCGGAGAATTTATGGCTACACCTTC; cdr3_aa: CATSSRRIYGYTF
d_call: -; j_call: TRBJ1-5; clone_size: many; v_call: TRBV12-3/TRBV12-4; cdr3_nt: TGTGCCAGCAGACCCATCCCAGCCGTTAATCAGCCCCAGCATTTT; cdr3_aa: CASRPIPAVNQPQHF
d_call: TRBD1; j_call: TRBJ2-7; clone_size: many; v_call: TRBV7-2; cdr3_nt: TGTGCCAGCAGCTTAGCATACGGGACAGACTACGAGCAGTACTTC; cdr3_aa: CASSLAYGTDYEQYF
d_call: TRBD2; j_call: TRBJ2-5; clone_size: many; v_call: TRBV18; cdr3_nt: TGTGCCAGCTCACCCACGGGACTAGCGGTAGAGACCCAGTACTTC; cdr3_aa: CASSPTGLAVETQYF
d_call: TRBD1; j_call: TRBJ1-4; clone_size: many; v_call: TRBV9; cdr3_nt: TGTGCCAGCAGCGTAGTGGGACAGGGTAATGAAAAACTGTTTTTT; cdr3_aa: CASSVVGQGNEKLFF
d_call: TRBD2; j_call: TRBJ2-5; clone_size: many; v_call: TRBV7-9; cdr3_nt: TGTGCCAGCAGCTTCGGGACTAGCGGGCACCAAGAGACCCAGTACTTC; cdr3_aa: CASSFGTSGHQETQYF
d_call: -; j_call: TRBJ2-1; clone_size: many; v_call: TRBV5-1; cdr3_nt: TGCGCCAGCAGCAAGAACCGGCCGGATGAGCAGTTCTTC; cdr3_aa: CASSKNRPDEQFF
d_call: -; j_call: TRBJ2-3; clone_size: -; v_call: TRBV2; cdr3_nt: TGTGCCAGCAACGCCCTCACAGATACGCAGTATTTT; cdr3_aa: CASNALTDTQYF
d_call: -; j_call: TRBJ1-1; clone_size: many; v_call: TRBV27; cdr3_nt: TGTGCCAGCAGCCTCAGGAGCGGGAACACTGAAGCTTTCTTT; cdr3_aa: CASSLRSGNTEAFF
d_call: TRBD2; j_call: TRBJ2-7; clone_size: many; v_call: TRBV18; cdr3_nt: TGTGCCAGCTCACCCCTCGGCAGCGGGGGCTACGAGCAGTACTTC; cdr3_aa: CASSPLGSGGYEQYF